The 20 T cell receptor beta chains below were found in one sample sequenced in a study of T cells expressing NK-cell markers. TCRdb reanalyzed the 5' RACE reads and collapses them to one entry per CDR3 protein, without DNA. The table for this sample gives a few hundred thousand distinct CDR3 sequences. The sequenced sample consisted of blood T cells: a sorted CD56 or NKG2C T cell subset, CD4+ or CD8+ T cells, or bulk PBMC T cells (not recorded which). The receptors originated from a man between 18 and 69 years old in good health.

The chain has TRBV25-1 and TRBJ2-7; absent DNA, TCRdb's TRBD1 call cannot be checked. There are 13 residues in the CDR3. The germline CDR1 and CDR2 sequences are MGHDK and SYGVNS. The CDR3 sequence: CASSELQGREQYF.

V gene TRBV9 combines with J gene TRBJ1-2; the TCRdb D gene call, TRBD1, has no DNA to confirm it. The germline V gene has CDR1 SGDLS and CDR2 YYNGEE. The CDR3 consists of 13 residues. The CDR3 protein is CASSVSPGDGYTF.

The rearrangement joins TRBV7-3 to TRBJ2-1. This CDR3 is 16 amino acids long. Per germline, CDR1 SGHTA and CDR2 FQGTGA. The CDR3 spells CASSLFVGGSYNEQFF.

The chain joins TRBV7-2 to TRBJ1-1; TCRdb selects TRBD1, and the lack of DNA leaves this call unchecked. Germline CDR1 is SGHTA and CDR2 is FQGNSA. The length of the CDR3 is 16 residues. This CDR3 is CASRHSIQGRNTEAFF.

The chain employs TRBV28 and TRBJ1-1; TCRdb reports TRBD1, a call that lacks DNA to check it against. The CDR3 extends over 14 amino acids. The germline CDR1 and CDR2 sequences are MDHEN and SYDVKM. CDR3 loop: CASSYSGVRTEAFF.

The chain joins TRBV7-7 to TRBJ2-3. This CDR3 region has 13 residues. Germline V gene data show CDR1 as SSHAT and CDR2 as FNYEAQ (reference sequence). The CDR3 here is CASSRGSPDTQYF.

The CDR3 spells CASSQTGVVETQYF. The chain couples TRBV7-9 to TRBJ2-5; lacking DNA, the TRBD1 call made by TCRdb goes unchecked. This CDR3 is 14 amino acids long. The germline V gene encodes CDR1 SEHNR and CDR2 FQNEAQ (reference sequence).

The chain employs TRBV12-3 or TRBV12-4 and TRBJ2-1; TCRdb reports TRBD1, a call that lacks DNA to check it against. The CDR3 extends over 17 amino acids. This CDR3 reads CASSQPHAGQVSNEQFF.

The rearrangement links TRBV18 to TRBJ2-1; the D gene TCRdb calls, TRBD2, cannot be checked with no DNA. Germline V gene sequence: CDR1 KGHSH, CDR2 LQKENI. The CDR3 consists of 16 residues. The CDR3 sequence is CASSPQTSGVINEQFF.

V is TRBV7-2 and J is TRBJ2-7; TCRdb names TRBD1, which stays unverified in the absence of DNA. In germline, CDR1 is SGHTA, CDR2 FQGNSA. The CDR3 extends over 16 amino acids. The CDR3 sequence: CASSSGRGGGSYEQYF.

The chain combines TRBV11-2 with TRBJ2-5; no DNA is available, so the TRBD1 call from TCRdb remains unchecked. Germline V lookup: CDR1 SGHAT, CDR2 FQNNGV. This CDR3 spans 15 amino acids. CDR3 loop: CASSPRGRLQETQYF.

The V call is TRBV20-1, the J call TRBJ2-2; the D call of TRBD1 rests on TCRdb alone, since no DNA is present to check it. The CDR3 runs 13 residues. Germline V gives CDR1 DFQATT, CDR2 SNEGSKA (reference sequence). The CDR3 here is CSASSGGHGELFF.

This chain joins TRBV7-9 and TRBJ1-1; TCRdb gives TRBD1 as the D gene, but with no DNA this cannot be confirmed. The CDR3 runs 13 residues. From germline, CDR1 is SEHNR and CDR2 FQNEAQ (reference sequence). CDR3 in amino acids: CASSRGSGTEAFF.

J is TRBJ2-5 and V is TRBV2; with no DNA, the TCRdb D assignment of TRBD2 cannot be verified. Germline V gene data show CDR1 as SNHLY and CDR2 as FYNNEI. This CDR3 has 16 residues. The CDR3 sequence is CASSEAGFSRMETQYF.

The chain has TRBV27 and TRBJ2-3; TCRdb reports TRBD1, a call that lacks DNA to check it against. The germline V gene has CDR1 MNHEY and CDR2 SMNVEV (reference sequence). CDR3 length: 17 amino acids. CDR3 sequence reads: CASSSPPLRGVADTQYF.

This chain uses TRBV7-9 with TRBJ2-1. The CDR3 is 16 amino acids. Germline V gene lookup returns CDR1 SEHNR and CDR2 FQNEAQ (reference sequence). The chain's CDR3 is CASRRQGGSSYNEQFF.

CDR3 amino acids: CASSQGRLQDTQYF. The chain carries TRBV4-1 and TRBJ2-3. The CDR3 has 14 residues. Germline V gives CDR1 MGHRA, CDR2 YSYEKL.

The chain uses TRBV6-2 or TRBV6-3 and TRBJ1-5; TCRdb returns TRBD1, unconfirmable since there is no DNA. The CDR3 spans 18 residues. Germline-derived CDR1 and CDR2 are MNHEY and SVGEGT. CDR3 residues: CASSSYPYSGQVNQPQHF.

The chain combines TRBV6-1 with TRBJ1-2; TCRdb indicates TRBD1, and absent DNA this call remains unverified. The germline CDR1 and CDR2 sequences are MNHNS and SASEGT. The CDR3 loop spans 14 amino acids. CDR3 sequence: CASKKGDLRGGYTF.

The J gene is TRBJ2-5, the V gene TRBV2. Germline V gene lookup returns CDR1 SNHLY and CDR2 FYNNEI. The CDR3 contains 13 residues. The CDR3 reads CASSEGLQETQYF. The full variable domain, with the rest looked up from reference TRBV2 and TRBJ2-5, is EPEVTQTPSHQVTQMGQEVILRCVPISNHLYFYWYRQILGQKVEFLVSFYNNEISEKSEIFDDQFSVERPDGSNFTLKIRSTKLEDSAMYFCASSEGLQETQYFGPGTRLLVL.